Given below is one T cell receptor (beta chain) in context. The antigen is undetermined. This PCR relied on a set of 60 Vbeta primers and 13 Jbeta primers. Generated by immunoSEQ multiplex PCR, the TCRdb table keeps only in-frame clones and is missing some. The profile shows 55,000 to 75,000 clones, 80% to 90% of them singletons. The CDR3 sequence is 12 residues long. Germline CDR1 PRHDT, CDR2 FYEKMQ (reference sequence). Trimming stripped 2 bases from V and 4 bases from J, with 3 bases between. The source of the sample is a study of cytomegalovirus exposure and HLA in healthy donors. Study conclusions and caveats: Researchers counted 180 or so TCR beta chains as cytomegalovirus-associated. By HLA locus, TCR association rates varied in a later analysis, with DRB1 showing the most and HLA-C the fewest.

The origin of this receptor is a man younger than 35 in good health and CMV-seronegative. Material: PBMCs. The chain is built from TRBV13 and TRBJ1-5; D uncertain. DNA for the CDR3: TGTGCCAGCAGCTTATCTAATCAGCCCCAGCATTTT. Protein: CASSLSNQPQHF. Together with reference TRBV13 and TRBJ1-5, the CDR3 gives the full variable domain: AAGVIQSPRHLIKEKRETATLKCYPIPRHDTVYWYQQGPGQDPQFLISFYEKMQSDKGSIPDRFSAQQFSDYHSELNMSSLELGDSALYFCASSLSNQPQHFGDGTRLSIL.